These 18 T cell receptor beta chains were all obtained from the same sample, sequenced in a study of shared clonotypes between healthy human individuals. Profiled with immunoSEQ multiplex PCR; TCRdb holds only in-frame clones, not every one. The sample lists some 2 million clones, approximately 95% occurring once. The sample was naive CD4+ T cells sorted from blood. As for subset: CD45RA+ positively selected. These receptors came from a man aged 18 to 30 in good health.

Here the CDR3 DNA reads TGTGCCAGCAGCCCCGACAGGGAGAGGGCCTACGAGCAGTACTTC. It codes for CASSPDRERAYEQYF. The chain carries TRBV6-5 and TRBJ2-7, with TRBD1 matching over 7 bases. The V gene's germline CDR1 is MNHEY and CDR2 SVGAGI. Trimming removed 6 bases from V and 2 bases from J; junction bases left unmatched: 10. CDR3 length: 15 residues.

This sequence joins TRBV19 and TRBJ2-7; 10 nucleotides line up with TRBD2. The V gene end was trimmed by 9 bases and the J gene end by 0 bases; junction bases not matched to a gene: 11. CDR3 length equals 16 residues. In germline, CDR1 is LNHDA, CDR2 SQIVND (reference sequence). The CDR3 nucleotides read TGTGCCAGAGACTATACTAGCGGGAACTTCTCCTACGAGCAGTACTTC. It is translated as CARDYTSGNFSYEQYF. Variable domain in full (rest from reference TRBV19 and TRBJ2-7): DGGITQSPKYLFRKEGQNVTLSCEQNLNHDAMYWYRQDPGQGLRLIYYSQIVNDFQKGDIAEGYSVSREKKESFPLTVTSAQKNPTAFYLCARDYTSGNFSYEQYFGPGTRLTVT.

V is TRBV7-6 and J is TRBJ2-7, with 11 positions matching TRBD1. The V segment lost 6 bases and the J segment 4 bases; nucleotides outside the gene matches: 14. Germline lookup yields CDR1 SGHVS and CDR2 FNYEAQ. The CDR3 spans 17 residues. The CDR3 protein is CASSQAPIGTGGYEQYF. CDR3 DNA sequence: TGTGCCAGCAGTCAAGCCCCTATCGGGACAGGGGGATACGAGCAGTACTTC.

The gene calls are TRBV28 and TRBJ2-3; 7 bases fit TRBD1. Trimming took 5 bases from V and 1 from J; bases not matched to a gene: 9. This CDR3 has 16 residues. The germline V gene has CDR1 MDHEN and CDR2 SYDVKM. The CDR3 DNA sequence: TGTGCCAGCAGTCACCGCAGGGGGTCGGGCACAGATACGCAGTATTTT. Encoded protein: CASSHRRGSGTDTQYF.

This chain joins TRBV30 and TRBJ2-3, with D possibly called TRBD1 or TRBD2 (6 bases each). Germline V gene sequence: CDR1 GTSNPN, CDR2 SVGIG (reference sequence). Trimming stripped 1 base from V and 3 bases from J, with 14 bases between. The CDR3 length is 15 residues. The CDR3 here is CAWSGGAGFTDTQYF. The CDR3 DNA is TGTGCCTGGAGTGGGGGGGCAGGTTTTACAGATACGCAGTATTTT.

V and J are TRBV5-4 and TRBJ2-2, with TRBD1 matching over 11 bases. This CDR3 is 16 amino acids long. J was trimmed by 6 bases and V by 4 bases; bases with no gene match: 8. The germline CDR1 and CDR2 sequences are SGHNT and YYREEE (reference sequence). CDR3 sequence: CASSPRDRGSAGELFF. In nucleotides, the CDR3 is TGTGCCAGCAGCCCTAGGGACAGGGGGTCAGCCGGGGAGCTGTTTTTT.

V usage is TRBV29-1 and J usage is TRBJ1-4; TRBD1 matches at 7 bases. The CDR3 contains 13 residues. Germline V gene sequence: CDR1 SQVTM, CDR2 ANQGSEA. Unmatched junction bases numbered 7, after V lost 5 bases and J lost 7 bases. CDR3 coding DNA: TGCAGCGTTCACAACAGGGGAAGTGAAAAACTGTTTTTT. Translated: CSVHNRGSEKLFF.

The chain employs TRBV28 and TRBJ2-2; 9 nucleotides align to TRBD1. Germline CDR1 is MDHEN and CDR2 is SYDVKM. The CDR3 has 15 amino acids. In DNA form, the CDR3 reads TGTGCGAGCCGTCCGGGACAGGGTTTCACCGGGGAGCTGTTTTTT. This gives the protein CASRPGQGFTGELFF.

This chain links TRBV7-2 with TRBJ1-5, with D unresolved. CDR3 length: 14 residues. The V gene's germline CDR1 is SGHTA and CDR2 FQGNSA. V was pared by 3 bases and J by 5 bases, with 11 bases between. The CDR3: CASSFGGRYQPQHF. DNA for the CDR3: TGTGCCAGCAGCTTTGGTGGCCGCTATCAGCCCCAGCATTTT.

This clone was picked up one time. CDR3 protein: CASSLGATTLQETQYF. As DNA, the CDR3 is TGTGCCAGCAGCTTGGGGGCAACTACCCTCCAAGAGACCCAGTACTTC. The chain carries TRBV5-4 and TRBJ2-5, with D hard to call. V was clipped by 0 bases and J by 1 base, with 13 bases between them. CDR3 length: 16 amino acids. CDR1 is SGHNT and CDR2 is YYREEE in the germline V gene (reference sequence).

The chain recombines TRBV19 with TRBJ2-2; a possible D gene is TRBD1 (7 bases). V was clipped by 1 base and J by 6 bases, with 9 bases between them. CDR3 length: 14 amino acids. The germline V gene has CDR1 LNHDA and CDR2 SQIVND (reference sequence). The chain's CDR3 is CASSIGGTAGELFF. DNA of the CDR3: TGTGCCAGTAGTATAGGCGGGACAGCCGGGGAGCTGTTTTTT.

The chain carries TRBV5-1 and TRBJ1-6; D perhaps matches TRBD1 (5 bases). Trimming pared 0 bases from V and 6 bases from J, leaving 13 bases between. Germline CDR1 reads SGHRS; CDR2 reads YFSETQ. This CDR3 is built from 16 residues. In DNA, the CDR3 is TGCGCCAGCAGCTTGGAGTTTGGGGGTGGTAATTCACCCCTCCACTTT. This codes for CASSLEFGGGNSPLHF.

As regards this clone: Additional DNA sequences in this sample encode the identical CDR3. The chain combines TRBV9 with TRBJ1-2; TRBD1 aligns across 9 bases. This CDR3 comprises 15 residues. Germline V lookup: CDR1 SGDLS, CDR2 YYNGEE. The V gene end was trimmed by 0 bases and the J gene end by 2 bases; junction bases not matched to a gene: 2. The CDR3 bases are TGTGCCAGCAGCGTAGGAGGGACAGGGAACTATGGCTACACCTTC. This gives the protein CASSVGGTGNYGYTF.

The chain couples TRBV18 to TRBJ2-1; tentatively, D is TRBD2 (6 bases). The CDR3 extends over 13 amino acids. The germline CDR1 and CDR2 sequences are KGHSH and LQKENI. V shed 6 bases and J shed 4 bases, with 10 bases lying between them. The CDR3 DNA reads TGTGCCAGCTCCCAGACTAGTTACAATGAGCAGTTCTTC. Amino acids: CASSQTSYNEQFF.

The chain has TRBV6-1 and TRBJ2-2; 7 bases map to TRBD2. CDR1 is MNHNS, CDR2 SASEGT, per germline. The CDR3 is made up of 15 amino acids. Trimming at V came to 1 base and at J to 1 base, leaving 0 bases not matched to a gene. CDR3 residues: CASSEGTRNTGELFF. The DNA of the CDR3 is TGTGCCAGCAGTGAAGGGACTAGGAACACCGGGGAGCTGTTTTTT.

V and J are TRBV15 and TRBJ2-7; TRBD1 matches at 7 bases. Germline loops: CDR1 LNHNV, CDR2 YYDKDF (reference sequence). The V segment lost 1 base and the J segment 4 bases; nucleotides outside the gene matches: 4. The CDR3 length is 14 residues. The CDR3 nucleotides read TGTGCCACCAGCAGAGCCGACAGGGCTTACGAGCAGTACTTC. Translation: CATSRADRAYEQYF.

This rearrangement joins TRBV4-1 to TRBJ1-4; a possible D gene is TRBD1 (6 bases). Germline V gives CDR1 MGHRA, CDR2 YSYEKL. The CDR3 length is 21 residues. Trimming cost V 3 bases and J 1 base, with 27 bases left between them. CDR3 loop: CASSHTPPGGSVLGTNEKLFF. CDR3 nucleotide sequence: TGCGCCAGCAGCCATACACCCCCGGGGGGCTCGGTCTTAGGAACTAATGAAAAACTGTTTTTT.

The chain is built from TRBV4-2 and TRBJ2-5; 13 bases are shared with TRBD2. Germline V lookup: CDR1 LGHNA, CDR2 YNFKEQ. The CDR3 is 16 residues long. Losses at the gene ends were 0 bases for V and 4 bases for J; bases not matched to a gene: 2. Written as DNA, the CDR3 is TGTGCCAGCAGCCAAGACGGGACTAGCGGGGTAGAGACCCAGTACTTC. Translation gives CASSQDGTSGVETQYF.